This is a list of T cell receptor beta chains from one sample in a study of blood T cell repertoires in COVID-19. Sequenced by immunoSEQ multiplex PCR; TCRdb stores in-frame clones only, minus some. The sample consists of under 300,000 clones, 70% to 85% of them appearing once. Source material: PBMCs or T cells enriched from blood (not recorded which). These receptors were collected from a man aged 35-49 years who had recovered from COVID-19. Both conserved end residues are part of each CDR3. The D gene is left open where the match is weak. A row's size may be missing; if present it is once, few, many or a size class.

d_call	cdr3_length	v_call	clone_size	j_call	cdr3_aa	cdr3_nt
NA	11	TRBV30	once	TRBJ2-2	CAWSRGGELFF	TGTGCCTGGAGTAGAGGCGGGGAGCTGTTTTTT
TRBD1	15	TRBV28	NA	TRBJ1-4	CASSGQGKANEKLFF	TGTGCCAGCAGCGGACAGGGGAAAGCTAATGAAAAACTGTTTTTT
NA	13	TRBV5-4	NA	TRBJ2-7	CASSLPLGYEQYF	TGTGCCAGCAGCTTACCGCTCGGCTACGAGCAGTACTTC
TRBD1	15	TRBV7-9	once	TRBJ2-2	CASSKHRGHTGELFF	TGTGCCAGCAGTAAACACAGGGGTCACACCGGGGAGCTGTTTTTT
TRBD1	16	TRBV5-1	NA	TRBJ2-3	CASSTAGQGGADTQYF	TGCGCCAGCAGCACAGCGGGACAGGGGGGCGCAGATACGCAGTATTTT
TRBD1	14	TRBV7-9	NA	TRBJ1-4	CASSQGAANEKLFF	TGTGCCAGCAGCCAGGGGGCTGCTAATGAAAAACTGTTTTTT
NA	12	TRBV3-1/TRBV3-2	NA	TRBJ2-5	CASSHYQETQYF	TGTGCCAGCAGCCACTACCAAGAGACCCAGTACTTC
TRBD2	15	TRBV5-1	NA	TRBJ2-3	CASSPWEGLTDTQYF	TGCGCCAGCAGCCCCTGGGAGGGACTCACAGATACGCAGTATTTT
TRBD1	13	TRBV5-5	NA	TRBJ1-2	CASRQTGNYGYTF	TGTGCCAGCAGACAGACAGGGAACTATGGCTACACCTTC
TRBD2	15	TRBV9	NA	TRBJ2-1	CASSGSGGAFWEQFF	TGTGCCAGCAGCGGAAGCGGGGGGGCCTTCTGGGAGCAGTTCTTC
NA	14	TRBV28	NA	TRBJ2-1	CASSFLSSYNEQFF	TGTGCCAGCAGTTTCCTGAGCTCCTACAATGAGCAGTTCTTC
NA	14	TRBV19	NA	TRBJ1-6	CASSGGRDNSPLHF	TGTGCCAGTAGTGGGGGCCGTGATAATTCACCCCTCCACTTT
TRBD2	16	TRBV19	NA	TRBJ2-1	CASSLLAGSTYNEQFF	TGTGCCAGTAGCCTACTAGCGGGGAGCACCTACAATGAGCAGTTCTTC
TRBD1	14	TRBV2	NA	TRBJ1-1	CASRADRVRAEAFF	TGTGCCAGCAGGGCTGACAGGGTAAGAGCTGAAGCTTTCTTT
TRBD1	14	TRBV19	NA	TRBJ1-2	CASSSGTGTYGYTF	TGTGCCAGTAGTAGCGGGACAGGGACCTATGGCTACACCTTC
TRBD2	20	TRBV28	NA	TRBJ2-1	CASSSSRPNVRERVDNEQFF	TGTGCCAGCAGTTCCAGTCGTCCGAATGTGCGGGAGAGAGTCGACAATGAGCAGTTCTTC
NA	14	TRBV5-4	once	TRBJ2-3	CASSLMQDTDTQYF	TGTGCCAGCAGCTTGATGCAGGACACAGATACGCAGTATTTT
TRBD1	11	TRBV27	NA	TRBJ1-3	CASDRENTIYF	TGTGCCAGCGACAGGGAGAACACCATATATTTT
NA	13	TRBV3-1/TRBV3-2	NA	TRBJ1-2	CASSPVFVYGYTF	TGTGCCAGCAGCCCGGTGTTTGTTTATGGCTACACCTTC
NA	14	TRBV3-1/TRBV3-2	NA	TRBJ1-3	CASSPVSSGNTIYF	TGTGCCAGCAGCCCCGTGTCCTCTGGAAACACCATATATTTT
NA	13	TRBV30	NA	TRBJ1-2	CAWRLGRGYGYTF	TGTGCCTGGAGGCTTGGACGGGGCTATGGCTACACCTTC
NA	13	TRBV29-1	few	TRBJ1-5	CSVVSQSDQPQHF	TGCAGCGTTGTTAGCCAAAGTGATCAGCCCCAGCATTTT
NA	12	TRBV2	NA	TRBJ1-4	CASSEESRKLFF	TGTGCCAGCAGTGAAGAATCGCGGAAACTGTTTTTT
TRBD1	16	TRBV9	NA	TRBJ2-3	CASSVGGTGYADTQYF	TGTGCCAGCAGCGTAGGTGGGACAGGGTACGCAGATACGCAGTATTTT
NA	14	TRBV18	once	TRBJ2-7	CASSPSYRAHEQYF	TGTGCCAGCTCACCCTCCTACAGGGCCCACGAGCAGTACTTC
TRBD2	15	TRBV4-2	once	TRBJ2-3	CASSESSGGLDTQYF	TGTGCCAGCAGCGAATCTAGCGGGGGGCTTGATACGCAGTATTTT
NA	15	TRBV6-5	NA	TRBJ1-5	CASTLTPGSNQPQHF	TGTGCCAGCACCCTAACCCCGGGAAGCAATCAGCCCCAGCATTTT
NA	12	TRBV28	once	TRBJ1-2	CASRNRVIGYTF	TGTGCCAGCAGGAACAGAGTGATAGGCTACACCTTC
TRBD2	15	TRBV5-1	NA	TRBJ2-7	CASSLGSGGSDEQYF	TGCGCCAGCAGCTTGGGTAGCGGGGGTAGCGACGAGCAGTACTTC
NA	15	TRBV7-2	NA	TRBJ2-7	CASSLEGGGSYEQYF	TGTGCCAGCAGCTTAGAGGGAGGCGGATCCTACGAGCAGTACTTC
NA	13	TRBV2	NA	TRBJ1-3	CASNLVVSSGIYF	TGTGCCAGCAATTTGGTCGTCTCGTCCGGCATATATTTT
NA	13	TRBV12-3/TRBV12-4	NA	TRBJ2-7	CASSGGTTYEQYF	TGTGCCAGCAGTGGCGGGACCACCTACGAGCAGTACTTC
TRBD1	15	TRBV19	NA	TRBJ2-1	CASSFWGQGAREQFF	TGTGCCAGTAGTTTTTGGGGACAGGGGGCTAGAGAGCAGTTCTTC
NA	15	TRBV28	NA	TRBJ1-4	CASSPPTAGNEKLFF	TGTGCCAGCAGTCCACCTACAGCCGGCAATGAAAAACTGTTTTTT
NA	15	TRBV19	NA	TRBJ1-1	CASGPGRALNTEAFF	TGTGCCAGTGGGCCCGGGCGGGCACTGAACACTGAAGCTTTCTTT
NA	15	TRBV11-2	NA	TRBJ2-3	CASSLEVVGADTQYF	TGTGCCAGCAGCTTAGAGGTCGTAGGGGCAGATACGCAGTATTTT
TRBD2	19	TRBV15	NA	TRBJ2-7	CATSSYPGTSGSFTHEQYF	TGTGCCACCAGCAGCTACCCTGGGACTAGCGGGAGCTTTACCCACGAGCAGTACTTC
TRBD1	15	TRBV19	NA	TRBJ1-2	CASSHRSDRVYGYTF	TGTGCCAGTTCTCACCGATCCGACAGGGTCTATGGCTACACCTTC
TRBD1	13	TRBV6-4	NA	TRBJ1-5	CASSDREGRPQHF	TGTGCCAGCAGCGACAGGGAAGGGAGGCCCCAGCATTTT
TRBD2	14	TRBV19	NA	TRBJ2-1	CASSRGESGDEQFF	TGTGCCAGTAGTCGGGGGGAGTCTGGTGATGAGCAGTTCTTC
TRBD2	16	TRBV6-1	once	TRBJ2-1	CASSGLSGRVPPEQFF	TGTGCCAGCAGTGGCCTTAGCGGGAGGGTCCCCCCCGAGCAGTTCTTC
TRBD2	14	TRBV18	NA	TRBJ2-3	CASYPGLEADTQYF	TGTGCCAGCTATCCGGGACTAGAGGCAGATACGCAGTATTTT
TRBD1	15	TRBV28	NA	TRBJ1-4	CASSYLSGGSEKLFF	TGTGCCAGCAGTTACCTTTCAGGGGGGAGTGAAAAACTGTTTTTT
NA	15	TRBV5-4	NA	TRBJ2-3	CASSGWGGLTDTQYF	TGTGCCAGCAGCGGGTGGGGGGGCCTAACAGATACGCAGTATTTT
TRBD2	14	TRBV9	NA	TRBJ2-7	CASSGHSSGGEQYF	TGTGCCAGCAGCGGACACAGCTCGGGGGGCGAGCAGTACTTC
NA	17	TRBV18	NA	TRBJ1-4	CASSPRITLEANEKLFF	TGTGCCAGCTCACCTCGGATTACCCTAGAGGCTAATGAAAAACTGTTTTTT
NA	15	TRBV5-1	NA	TRBJ1-1	CASSPEGLPLTEAFF	TGCGCCAGCAGCCCCGAGGGACTCCCGTTGACCGAAGCTTTCTTT
NA	14	TRBV19	NA	TRBJ1-4	CASGWSATNEKLFF	TGTGCCAGTGGGTGGAGTGCAACTAATGAAAAACTGTTTTTT
NA	15	TRBV7-2	NA	TRBJ1-5	CASSLFKGDNQPQHF	TGTGCCAGCAGCTTATTTAAGGGGGACAATCAGCCCCAGCATTTT
NA	14	TRBV24-1	NA	TRBJ2-3	CATSDFTNTDTQYF	TGTGCCACCAGTGATTTCACAAACACAGATACGCAGTATTTT
NA	16	TRBV3-1/TRBV3-2	NA	TRBJ2-5	CASSQGRGGGRETQYF	TGTGCCAGCAGCCAAGGGAGGGGAGGAGGGCGAGAGACCCAGTACTTC
TRBD1	14	TRBV19	NA	TRBJ1-5	CASSTSGGRQPQHF	TGTGCCAGTAGTACCTCAGGGGGCCGTCAGCCCCAGCATTTT
TRBD1	15	TRBV28	NA	TRBJ2-7	CASSYPGTVSYEQYF	TGTGCCAGCAGTTACCCCGGGACAGTAAGCTACGAGCAGTACTTC
TRBD1	16	TRBV28	NA	TRBJ1-2	CASSSAGGATNYGYTF	TGTGCCAGCAGTTCAGCAGGGGGAGCTACTAACTATGGCTACACCTTC
NA	16	TRBV5-5	NA	TRBJ2-7	CASSLAPSVGTYEQYF	TGTGCCAGCAGCTTGGCTCCGAGCGTCGGAACGTACGAGCAGTACTTC
NA	13	TRBV3-1/TRBV3-2	NA	TRBJ2-1	CASSPLRYNEQFF	TGTGCCAGCAGCCCCCTGCGGTACAATGAGCAGTTCTTC
NA	12	TRBV18	NA	TRBJ2-7	CASSTITYEQYF	TGTGCCAGCTCAACTATTACCTACGAGCAGTACTTC
TRBD2	16	TRBV5-1	NA	TRBJ2-1	CASSLGSGGTKNEQFF	TGCGCCAGCAGCTTAGGTAGCGGGGGAACCAAGAATGAGCAGTTCTTC
TRBD1	16	TRBV20-1	NA	TRBJ1-1	CSASSWTGTMNTEAFF	TGCAGTGCTAGTAGTTGGACAGGGACTATGAACACTGAAGCTTTCTTT
TRBD2	15	TRBV6-5	once	TRBJ2-7	CASRPGLAGVYEQYF	TGTGCCAGCAGACCCGGACTAGCGGGGGTCTACGAGCAGTACTTC